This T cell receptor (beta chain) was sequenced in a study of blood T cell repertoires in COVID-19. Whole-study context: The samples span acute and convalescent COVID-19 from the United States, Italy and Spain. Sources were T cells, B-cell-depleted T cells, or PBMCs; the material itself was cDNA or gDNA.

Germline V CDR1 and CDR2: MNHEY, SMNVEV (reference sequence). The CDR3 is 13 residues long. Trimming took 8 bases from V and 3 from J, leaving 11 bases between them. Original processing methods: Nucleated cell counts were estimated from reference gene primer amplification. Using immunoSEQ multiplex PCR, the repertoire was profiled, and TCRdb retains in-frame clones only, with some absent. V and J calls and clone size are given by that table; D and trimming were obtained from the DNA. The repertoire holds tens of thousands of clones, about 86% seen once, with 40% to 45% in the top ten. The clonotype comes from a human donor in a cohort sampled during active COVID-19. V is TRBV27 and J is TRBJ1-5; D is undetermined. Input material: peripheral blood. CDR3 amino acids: CASGYRVNQPQHF. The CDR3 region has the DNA TGTGCCAGCGGATACAGAGTCAATCAGCCCCAGCATTTT.